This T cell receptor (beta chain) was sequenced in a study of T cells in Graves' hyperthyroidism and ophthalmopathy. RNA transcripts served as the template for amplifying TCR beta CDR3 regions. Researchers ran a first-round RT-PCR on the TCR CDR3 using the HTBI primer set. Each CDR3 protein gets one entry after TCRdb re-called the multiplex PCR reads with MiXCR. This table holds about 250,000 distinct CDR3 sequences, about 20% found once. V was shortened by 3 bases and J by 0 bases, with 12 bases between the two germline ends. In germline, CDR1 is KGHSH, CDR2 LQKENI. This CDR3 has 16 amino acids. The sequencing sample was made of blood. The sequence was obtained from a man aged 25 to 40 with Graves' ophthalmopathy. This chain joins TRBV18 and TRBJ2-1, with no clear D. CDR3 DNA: TGTGCCAGCTCACCCCCCAGGTCCAGCTCCTACAATGAGCAGTTCTTC. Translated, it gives CASSPPRSSSYNEQFF.